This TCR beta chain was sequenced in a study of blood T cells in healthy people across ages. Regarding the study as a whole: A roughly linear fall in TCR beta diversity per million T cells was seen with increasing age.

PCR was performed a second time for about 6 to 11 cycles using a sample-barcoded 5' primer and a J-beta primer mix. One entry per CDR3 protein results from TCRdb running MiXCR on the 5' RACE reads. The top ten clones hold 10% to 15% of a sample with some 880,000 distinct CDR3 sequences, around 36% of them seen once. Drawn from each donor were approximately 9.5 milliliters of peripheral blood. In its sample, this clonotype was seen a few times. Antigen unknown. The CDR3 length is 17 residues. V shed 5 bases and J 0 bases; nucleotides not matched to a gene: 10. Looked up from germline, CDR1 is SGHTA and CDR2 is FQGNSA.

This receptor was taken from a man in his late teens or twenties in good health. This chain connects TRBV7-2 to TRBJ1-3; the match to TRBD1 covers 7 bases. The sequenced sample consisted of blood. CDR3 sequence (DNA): TGTGCCAGCAGCCCTCAGGGGGGCTTCAGCTCTGGAAACACCATATATTTT. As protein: CASSPQGGFSSGNTIYF.